The rows below give T cell receptor beta chains drawn from one sample of a study of T cells in Graves' hyperthyroidism and ophthalmopathy. TCRdb called the multiplex PCR reads again in MiXCR, with one record for every CDR3 protein. The data hold about 840,000 distinct CDR3 sequences, with approximately 40% observed a single time. Sequencing was performed on blood. The receptors stem from a man between 18 and 29 years old with Graves' hyperthyroidism. CDR3s include the opening cysteine and the closing phenylalanine or tryptophan. The order of the fields is J gene, D gene, V gene, clone size, CDR3 protein, CDR3 DNA. D genes are given only for firm matches. The size field is filled for only some rows; it gives once, few, many or a size class.

TRBJ2-2 | - | TRBV7-8 | few | CASSLEGGGVNTGELFF | TGTGCCAGCAGCTTAGAGGGCGGGGGCGTAAACACCGGGGAGCTGTTTTTT
TRBJ2-7 | - | TRBV9 | - | CASSVEGNGPYEQYF | TGTGCCAGCAGCGTAGAAGGGAACGGCCCCTACGAGCAGTACTTC
TRBJ1-6 | - | TRBV12-3/TRBV12-4 | few | CASSLGSPPLHF | TGTGCCAGCAGTTTAGGGTCGCCACCCCTCCACTTT
TRBJ1-2 | - | TRBV5-1 | many | CASSLVGGEAYGYTF | TGCGCCAGCAGCTTGGTTGGGGGGGAGGCGTATGGCTACACCTTC
TRBJ2-7 | TRBD2 | TRBV5-4 | - | CASSGTSDYEQYF | TGTGCCAGCAGCGGAACTAGCGACTACGAGCAGTACTTC
TRBJ1-5 | TRBD1 | TRBV29-1 | many | CSVAGGGNQPQHF | TGCAGCGTTGCAGGGGGAGGCAATCAGCCCCAGCATTTT
TRBJ1-1 | - | TRBV7-8 | many | CASSSQDARNTEAFF | TGTGCCAGCAGCTCTCAGGATGCACGGAACACTGAAGCTTTCTTT
TRBJ2-5 | TRBD2 | TRBV29-1 | many | CSVEWWTSGRETQYF | TGCAGCGTTGAGTGGTGGACTAGCGGGAGGGAGACCCAGTACTTC
TRBJ2-1 | - | TRBV7-9 | - | CASRRRGGIEQFF | TGTGCCAGCCGCCGGAGGGGGGGAATAGAGCAGTTCTTC
TRBJ1-1 | - | TRBV2 | - | CASSPDGEGTEAFF | TGTGCCAGCAGTCCCGACGGAGAGGGGACTGAAGCTTTCTTT
TRBJ1-5 | - | TRBV4-1 | many | CASSQDGRANQPQHF | TGCGCCAGCAGCCAAGACGGCAGGGCGAATCAGCCCCAGCATTTT
TRBJ2-7 | TRBD1 | TRBV7-6 | many | CASSLSGQGSYEQYF | TGTGCCAGCAGCTTATCGGGACAGGGATCCTACGAGCAGTACTTC
TRBJ2-7 | - | TRBV7-2 | - | CASSFSAGPEERYF | TGTGCCAGCAGCTTCTCGGCAGGGCCCGAGGAGCGGTACTTC
TRBJ1-5 | TRBD1 | TRBV2 | - | CASRDGTGTNQPQHF | TGTGCCAGCAGAGATGGGACAGGGACCAATCAGCCCCAGCATTTT
TRBJ2-7 | - | TRBV7-3 | few | CASSKQTGYEQYF | TGTGCCAGCAGCAAACAGACAGGCTACGAGCAGTACTTC
TRBJ2-7 | TRBD1 | TRBV10-3 | - | CASRGIGTGREQYF | TGTGCCAGCAGGGGTATCGGGACAGGGCGCGAGCAGTACTTC
TRBJ2-5 | - | TRBV2 | few | CASSARDGARETQYF | TGTGCCAGCAGTGCCCGGGACGGGGCCCGGGAGACCCAGTACTTC
TRBJ1-1 | - | TRBV29-1 | many | CSVAVMSEAFF | TGCAGCGTTGCTGTCATGAGTGAAGCTTTCTTT
TRBJ1-1 | - | TRBV7-9 | - | CASSLDGVMNTEAFF | TGTGCCAGCAGCCTCGACGGGGTTATGAACACTGAAGCTTTCTTT
TRBJ2-7 | TRBD2 | TRBV19 | - | CATGGAATYEQYF | TGTGCCACCGGGGGGGCAGCCACCTACGAGCAGTACTTC
TRBJ2-7 | - | TRBV7-2 | once | CASSLSALIIGAYEQYF | TGTGCCAGCAGTTTATCGGCACTCATCATCGGGGCTTACGAGCAGTACTTC
TRBJ1-6 | TRBD1 | TRBV19 | many | CASSMGQPKPLHF | TGTGCCAGTAGTATGGGACAGCCTAAACCCCTCCACTTT
TRBJ2-5 | TRBD1 | TRBV7-9 | few | CASSKGTGDAETQYF | TGTGCCAGCAGCAAAGGGACAGGGGATGCGGAGACCCAGTACTTC
TRBJ1-5 | - | TRBV19 | many | CASSIGRERQHF | TGTGCCAGTAGTATAGGCAGGGAGCGCCAGCATTTT
TRBJ1-2 | - | TRBV6-4 | - | CASSELGTSYGYTF | TGTGCCAGCAGTGAACTCGGGACAAGTTATGGCTACACCTTC
TRBJ1-2 | - | TRBV7-2 | many | CASSLPSPDGYTF | TGTGCCAGCAGCTTACCCTCCCCTGATGGCTACACCTTC
TRBJ2-2 | - | TRBV14 | few | CASSQGRRPTGELFF | TGTGCCAGCAGCCAAGGGCGAAGGCCCACCGGGGAGCTGTTTTTT
TRBJ2-5 | - | TRBV5-8 | - | CASSLLNQETQYF | TGTGCCAGCAGCCTACTTAACCAAGAGACCCAGTACTTC
TRBJ1-3 | - | TRBV20-1 | - | CSARGSEEEGDTIYF | TGCAGTGCTAGAGGATCGGAGGAGGAGGGGGACACCATATATTTT
TRBJ2-2 | - | TRBV7-6 | few | CASSSAFGVPRELFF | TGTGCCAGCAGCAGCGCCTTCGGGGTCCCCCGGGAGCTGTTTTTT
TRBJ2-5 | - | TRBV12-3/TRBV12-4 | few | CASSPDRRGQETQYF | TGTGCCAGCAGCCCTGACAGGCGCGGCCAAGAGACCCAGTACTTC
TRBJ2-7 | - | TRBV2 | few | CASSIDAYSYEQYF | TGTGCCAGCAGTATCGACGCCTACTCCTACGAGCAGTACTTC
TRBJ2-5 | - | TRBV5-4 | - | CASTSTKQETQYF | TGTGCCAGCACCTCGACTAAACAAGAGACCCAGTACTTC
TRBJ2-3 | - | TRBV24-1 | once | CATSGPSTDTQYF | TGTGCCACCAGTGGGCCTAGCACAGATACGCAGTATTTT
TRBJ2-7 | - | TRBV7-8 | few | CASSLSVGSPREQYF | TGTGCCAGCAGCTTATCTGTTGGAAGCCCCCGCGAGCAGTACTTC
TRBJ2-7 | TRBD1 | TRBV29-1 | - | CSLGDSSSYEQYF | TGCAGCTTGGGGGACAGCAGCTCCTACGAGCAGTACTTC
TRBJ2-6 | - | TRBV7-6 | - | CASSPWGPSDSGANVLTF | TGTGCCAGCAGTCCCTGGGGACCCTCTGACTCTGGGGCCAACGTCCTGACTTTC
TRBJ1-5 | TRBD1 | TRBV7-2 | many | CASSPLGQADNQPQHF | TGTGCCAGCAGCCCACTCGGACAGGCTGACAATCAGCCCCAGCATTTT
TRBJ1-6 | - | TRBV12-3/TRBV12-4 | few | CASRGADLHF | TGTGCCAGCAGGGGGGCCGATCTCCACTTT
TRBJ1-1 | - | TRBV10-3 | - | CASSSTPERNTEAFF | TGTGCCAGCAGTTCCACGCCGGAGAGGAACACTGAAGCTTTCTTT
TRBJ1-1 | - | TRBV20-1 | - | CSAGDPDTEAFF | TGCAGTGCAGGGGACCCGGACACTGAAGCTTTCTTT
TRBJ1-4 | - | TRBV7-3 | - | CASSFSTGIFNEKLFF | TGTGCCAGCAGCTTCTCTACAGGAATCTTTAATGAAAAACTGTTTTTT
TRBJ1-1 | - | TRBV10-3 | many | CAISGVTEAFF | TGTGCCATCAGCGGGGTTACTGAAGCTTTCTTT
TRBJ1-1 | - | TRBV12-3/TRBV12-4 | few | CASSGTQLNTEAFF | TGTGCCAGCAGCGGGACACAATTGAACACTGAAGCTTTCTTT
TRBJ2-7 | - | TRBV2 | many | CASILQGHEQYF | TGTGCCAGCATCCTACAGGGCCACGAGCAGTACTTC
TRBJ1-1 | - | TRBV7-2 | few | CASSSGPLGEAFF | TGTGCCAGCAGCTCGGGCCCCTTAGGTGAAGCTTTCTTT
TRBJ1-1 | - | TRBV5-1 | few | CASSLGAGRDTEAFF | TGCGCCAGCAGCTTGGGGGCAGGGAGGGACACTGAAGCTTTCTTT
TRBJ2-7 | TRBD2 | TRBV9 | few | CASSVEAGGIYEQYF | TGTGCCAGCAGCGTAGAGGCGGGGGGAATCTACGAGCAGTACTTC
TRBJ2-5 | TRBD2 | TRBV7-2 | - | CASSLMGLAGETQYF | TGTGCCAGCAGCTTAATGGGACTAGCCGGAGAGACCCAGTACTTC
TRBJ2-5 | TRBD1 | TRBV10-3 | many | CAISSGQGRETQYF | TGTGCCATCAGTTCCGGACAGGGAAGGGAGACCCAGTACTTC